This entry concerns a single T cell receptor beta chain. The data belong to a study of shared clonotypes between healthy human individuals. Study-level background: Ranging from 18 to 49 in age, donors were a couple of women and a few men.

Assay: immunoSEQ multiplex PCR; the TCRdb copy retains only in-frame clones and omits some. Seen here are 2 million to 2.5 million clones, around 93% observed once, and the top ten hold about 1.5%. The CDR3 runs 11 residues. Between the trimmed V and J ends, which lost 4 bases and 3 bases, there was a span of 3 bases. CDR1 and CDR2 from the germline V gene are LGHNT and FRNRAP. Selected positively for CCR7 and CD45RO-negative, naive CD8 cells excluded terminally differentiated effector memory CD45RA+ cells. Study donors comprised healthy, HIV-negative adults devoid of recent acute infection or vaccination. Adults of Caucasian background living in Nashville, Tennessee made up all donors.

The sample was naive CD8+ T cells from PBMCs. This TCR was recovered from a man aged 18 to 30 in good health. Some clones in this sample may be carry-over from other donors' samples. This chain connects TRBV12-5 to TRBJ2-5; D gene uncertain. The CDR3 DNA reads as TGTGCTAGTGGTTGGAAAGAGACCCAGTACTTC. Amino acids: CASGWKETQYF.